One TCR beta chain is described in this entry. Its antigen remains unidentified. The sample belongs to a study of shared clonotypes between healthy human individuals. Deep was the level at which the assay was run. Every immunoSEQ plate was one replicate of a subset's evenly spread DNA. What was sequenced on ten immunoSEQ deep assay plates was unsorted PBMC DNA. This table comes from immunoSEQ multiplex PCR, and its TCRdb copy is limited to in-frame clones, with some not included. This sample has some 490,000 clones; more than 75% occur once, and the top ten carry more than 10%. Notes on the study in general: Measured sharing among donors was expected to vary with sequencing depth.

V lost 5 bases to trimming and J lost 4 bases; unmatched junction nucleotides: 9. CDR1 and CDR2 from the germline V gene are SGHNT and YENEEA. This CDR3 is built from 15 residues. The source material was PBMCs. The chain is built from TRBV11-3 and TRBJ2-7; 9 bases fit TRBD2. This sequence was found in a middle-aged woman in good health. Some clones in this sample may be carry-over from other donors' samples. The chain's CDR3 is CASSLRATSGYEQYF. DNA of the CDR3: TGTGCCAGCAGCCTGAGGGCTACTAGCGGGTACGAGCAGTACTTC.